One sample yielded the 13 T cell receptor beta chains listed below, sequenced in a study of T cells after yellow fever vaccination. MiXCR was run by TCRdb on the 5' RACE reads, yielding one entry per CDR3 protein. The top ten clones hold around 1% of a sample with about 12,000 distinct CDR3 sequences, around 5.8% of them seen once. Source: PBMCs, either bulk or a sorted T-cell subset (CD4+, CD8+, memory, or dextramer-sorted; not recorded which), taken on the day of the yellow fever booster vaccination. The receptors were gathered from a man aged 25-40 years who received the YFV17D yellow fever vaccine.

This clonotype has a count of ten or more. The rearrangement links TRBV10-3 to TRBJ2-2; 11 nucleotides line up with TRBD2. Germline V CDR1 and CDR2: ENHRY, SYGVKD. This CDR3 spans 16 amino acids. V trimming: 6 bases; J trimming: 2 bases; junction bases outside the gene matches: 5. The DNA of the CDR3 is TGTGCCATCAGGCGGGGACTAGCGGCTAACACCGGGGAGCTGTTTTTT. This gives the protein CAIRRGLAANTGELFF.

This clonotype was counted at least ten times. The chain has TRBV4-2 and TRBJ1-1; D gene uncertain. CDR3 length: 15 residues. The V end lost 1 base, the J end lost 0 bases, and 9 bases lay between the germline ends. In germline, CDR1 is LGHNA, CDR2 YNFKEQ. The CDR3 DNA reads as TGTGCCAGCAGCCAAGTGCCGGGCATGAACACTGAAGCTTTCTTT. Residues: CASSQVPGMNTEAFF.

This clonotype was found many times. V is TRBV5-4 and J is TRBJ2-1; 7 bases match TRBD2. CDR1 is SGHNT, CDR2 YYREEE, per germline (reference sequence). This CDR3 comprises 12 residues. Trimming at V came to 3 bases and at J to 11 bases, leaving 5 bases not matched to a gene. The CDR3 protein is CASSYTSEKQFF. In nucleotides, the CDR3 is TGTGCCAGCAGCTACACTAGCGAAAAGCAGTTCTTC.

This clonotype was seen many times. This chain uses TRBV5-6 with TRBJ2-5; 10 bases match TRBD2. With V trimmed by 1 base and J by 4 bases, 10 bases remained unmatched. Germline lookup yields CDR1 SGHDT and CDR2 YYEEEE. The CDR3 spans 17 residues. Here the CDR3 reads CASSLNLLAGAGETQYF. CDR3 DNA: TGTGCCAGCAGCTTGAATTTGCTAGCGGGAGCCGGAGAGACCCAGTACTTC.

This clonotype came up many times. The J gene is TRBJ1-2, the V gene TRBV6-5; D gene unclear. The CDR3 contains 15 residues. V was clipped by 8 bases and J by 0 bases, with 16 bases between them. Germline assignment: CDR1 MNHEY and CDR2 SVGAGI. The CDR3 here is CASAIETTANYGYTF. DNA of the CDR3: TGTGCCAGCGCAATAGAGACCACAGCTAACTATGGCTACACCTTC.

As to this clonotype: The junction departs from the called germline gene at one end, perhaps through a read error. J is TRBJ2-3 and V is TRBV15, with D perhaps matching TRBD2 (5 bases). CDR3 length equals 13 residues. Germline-derived CDR1 and CDR2 are LNHNV and YYDKDF (reference sequence). CDR3 region: CDTAADRRYTQYF. The CDR3 nucleotides read TGTGACACCGCAGCGGATCGGCGATATACGCAGTATTTT. The full variable domain, completed using reference TRBV15 and TRBJ2-3, is DAMVIQNPRYQVTQFGKPVTLSCSQTLNHNVMYWYQQKSSQAPKLLFHYYDKDFNNEADTPDNFQSRRPNTSFCFLDIRSPGLGDTAMYLCDTAADRRYTQYFGPGTRLTVL.

This clonotype appeared many times. The V gene is TRBV9, the J gene TRBJ2-5; 7 bases fit TRBD1. This CDR3 has 13 amino acids. Germline-derived CDR1 and CDR2 are SGDLS and YYNGEE. Trimming removed 3 bases from V and 5 bases from J; junction bases left unmatched: 4. CDR3 bases: TGTGCCAGCAGCGGCGACAGGGTGGAGACCCAGTACTTC. Its translation: CASSGDRVETQYF.

This clonotype was counted at least ten times. The gene calls are TRBV28 and TRBJ2-5; the D gene is possibly TRBD2 (6 bases). The germline V and J ends were trimmed by 4 bases and 1 base, with 10 bases remaining between them. The CDR3 is 14 amino acids. Germline V lookup: CDR1 MDHEN, CDR2 SYDVKM. The CDR3 sequence is CASSSPGLQETQYF. Here the CDR3 DNA reads TGTGCCAGCAGTTCGCCGGGACTCCAAGAGACCCAGTACTTC.

The V gene is TRBV7-2, the J gene TRBJ2-3; TRBD2 aligns across 7 bases. Germline V gene lookup returns CDR1 SGHTA and CDR2 FQGNSA. V shed 4 bases and J 4 bases; nucleotides not matched to a gene: 5. This CDR3 is 14 amino acids long. The DNA for the CDR3 is TGTGCCAGCAGCTCCGCGGGAGTCTCAGATACGCAGTATTTT. As protein: CASSSAGVSDTQYF.

This clonotype has a count of ten or more. The chain has TRBV10-3 and TRBJ1-2; D is ambiguous. The CDR3 is made up of 14 amino acids. Germline values: CDR1 ENHRY, CDR2 SYGVKD. V shed 0 bases and J shed 3 bases, with 8 bases lying between them. CDR3 DNA sequence: TGTGCCATCAGTGAGTCGAGTAGCTACTATGGCTACACCTTC. Translation: CAISESSSYYGYTF.

In its sample, this clonotype is medium-sized. The gene calls are TRBV12-3 or TRBV12-4 and TRBJ1-4; 7 bases fit TRBD1. This CDR3 has 16 amino acids. Germline trimming cut 4 bases from V and 10 bases from J; bases unmatched to any gene: 15. In DNA, the CDR3 is TGTGCCAGCAGTTCCGGGCTGACAGGGATTTTTGGAAAACTGTTTTTT. It translates to CASSSGLTGIFGKLFF.

This clonotype is termed medium-sized. The chain is built from TRBV29-1 and TRBJ2-7, with 8 bases matching TRBD1. The CDR3 is 14 amino acids. CDR1 is SQVTM, CDR2 ANQGSEA, per germline. Trimming took 7 bases from V and 0 from J; bases not matched to a gene: 8. The chain's CDR3 is CSALRDRSSYEQYF. CDR3 nucleotides: TGCAGCGCACTCCGGGACAGGAGCTCCTACGAGCAGTACTTC.

In its sample, this clonotype ranks as medium-sized (0.01 to 0.1%). The chain is built from TRBV7-6 and TRBJ2-2; D may be TRBD2 (7 bases). Germline V gives CDR1 SGHVS, CDR2 FNYEAQ. Trimming removed 5 bases from V and 3 bases from J, with 22 bases in between. The CDR3 extends over 18 amino acids. This CDR3 reads CASSPRSAGAGDTGELFF. For the CDR3, the DNA is TGTGCCAGCAGCCCTCGGTCGGCGGGGGCCGGGGACACCGGGGAGCTGTTTTTT.